This T cell receptor beta chain appears in the sequencing data of a study of graft-versus-host responses after intestinal transplantation. TCRdb keeps only in-frame clones here, not all; method: immunoSEQ multiplex PCR. The sample contains 13,000 to 15,000 clones, approximately 40% of which appear only once. The CDR3 has 15 amino acids. Trimming removed 5 bases at V and 9 bases at J, with 17 bases between. Germline CDR1 is SGHTA and CDR2 is FQGNSA. Study-level points and caveats: Levels of circulating GvH clones at their peak were associated with early post-transplant HvG declines.

This specimen was alloreactive CD4+ T cells from a mixed lymphocyte reaction culture, taken before intestinal transplant. The subset was: CFSE-low proliferating T cells sorted from roughly six-day pre-transplant mixed lymphocyte reaction (GvH or HvG direction). The source is a human patient who received an intestinal transplant. This chain uses TRBV7-2 with TRBJ1-6; tentatively, D is TRBD1 (6 bases). The CDR3 DNA follows: TGTGCCAGCAGCCTTTACAGGGTTTTGGCTTCACCCCTCCACTTT. It yields the protein CASSLYRVLASPLHF.